The clone carrying this T cell receptor beta chain is a singleton in its sample. Its cognate antigen is unknown. The data stem from a study of CD8+CD57+ T cells in acquired aplastic anemia. Study as a whole: Mean yield of DNA from sorted CD4+ and CD8+ cells was 3 to 3.5 ug.

Study-wide points: Controls did not differ significantly from patients in CD8+ Simpson's diversity. Patients and controls turned out to have twenty-nine CD8+ CDR3 sequences in common.

CDR3 and TCR beta VDJ profiling relied on a genomic DNA template. Each CDR3 protein is one row after TCRdb ran MiXCR on the reads. The sample consists of 200,000 or so distinct CDR3 sequences, approximately 60% of them appearing once. Patients picked for sequencing had shown CD8+CD57+ cell expansion detected by flow cytometry. Everyone among the patients had severe acquired aplastic anemia. The TCR was taken from a human donor with aplastic anemia. Sequencing was done on a sample of sorted CD4+, CD8+, or CD8+CD57+ T cells (not recorded which) from PBMCs.

The CDR3 protein is CSARPGQPNQPQHF. The CDR3 nucleotides read TGCAGTGCTAGACCGGGACAGCCGAATCAGCCCCAGCATTTT. The V call is TRBV20-1, the J call TRBJ1-5; 7 bases fit TRBD1. Unmatched junction bases numbered 5, after V lost 2 bases and J lost 4 bases. Looked up from germline, CDR1 is DFQATT and CDR2 is SNEGSKA (reference sequence). The CDR3 contains 14 residues.